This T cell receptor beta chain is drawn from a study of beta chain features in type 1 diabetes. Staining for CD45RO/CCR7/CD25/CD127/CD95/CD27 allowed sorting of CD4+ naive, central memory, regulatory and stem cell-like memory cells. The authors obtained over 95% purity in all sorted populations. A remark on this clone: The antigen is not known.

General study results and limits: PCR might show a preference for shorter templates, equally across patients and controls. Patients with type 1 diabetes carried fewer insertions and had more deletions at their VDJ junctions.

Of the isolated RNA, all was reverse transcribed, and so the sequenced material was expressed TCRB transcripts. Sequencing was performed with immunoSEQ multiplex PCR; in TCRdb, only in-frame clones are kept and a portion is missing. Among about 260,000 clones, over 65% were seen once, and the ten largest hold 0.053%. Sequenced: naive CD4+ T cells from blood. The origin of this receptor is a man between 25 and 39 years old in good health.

The CDR3 sequence: CASSYSQGSSYNEQFF. DNA for the CDR3: TGTGCCAGCAGCTACTCACAGGGAAGCTCCTACAATGAGCAGTTCTTC. The chain is built from TRBV7-2 and TRBJ2-1, with D perhaps matching TRBD1 (6 bases). CDR3 length: 16 residues. Trimming cost V 4 bases and J 0 bases, with 13 bases left between them. Germline CDR1 reads SGHTA; CDR2 reads FQGNSA.